This note documents a single T cell receptor beta chain sequence. Its specificity is unknown. This entry is derived from a study of breast tumors, draining lymph nodes, adjacent tissues. TCRdb ran MiXCR on the multiplex PCR reads and lists one entry per CDR3 protein. The repertoire holds 140,000 or so distinct CDR3 sequences, with around a third as singletons. V was shortened by 5 bases and J by 5 bases, with 14 bases between the two germline ends. CDR1 LNHDA and CDR2 SQIVND come from the germline V gene (reference sequence). This CDR3 has 14 amino acids. General observations from the study: Luminal-like breast cancer showed significantly higher tumor–nontumor repertoire similarity than basal-like. Data only fit, rather than demonstrated, lymph node origin of most tumor T cells. Tumor TCR diversity was below lymph nodes but above nontumor tissue.

Breast cancer patients provided tissue from their axillary draining lymph nodes. Sequenced input: axillary lymph node tissue. The V and J genes are TRBV19 and TRBJ2-3; either TRBD1 or TRBD2 may supply D (7 bases each). The sequence was obtained from a female donor with breast cancer. Some clones in this sample may be carry-over from other donors' samples. The CDR3 protein is CASSSQGRGDTQYF. In DNA form, the CDR3 reads TGTGCCAGTAGTTCACAGGGGAGGGGAGATACGCAGTATTTT.